These 11 T cell receptor beta chains share one sample of origin, sequenced in a study of cytomegalovirus exposure and HLA in healthy donors. The primer mix had 60 Vbeta and 13 Jbeta primers. Assay: immunoSEQ multiplex PCR; the TCRdb copy retains only in-frame clones and omits some. The sample shows under 200,000 clones, approximately 77% of them seen only once. Source material: PBMCs. The receptors derive from a man in his forties in good health and CMV-seropositive.

The chain carries TRBV2 and TRBJ1-1, with 8 bases lining up with TRBD1. CDR3 length equals 14 residues. V lost 3 bases and J lost 0; bases outside the gene matches: 0. Germline-derived CDR1 and CDR2 are SNHLY and FYNNEI. CDR3 protein: CASSETGVNTEAFF. For the CDR3, the DNA is TGTGCCAGCAGTGAGACAGGGGTGAACACTGAAGCTTTCTTT.

This chain links TRBV7-2 with TRBJ1-1; a possible D gene is TRBD1 (6 bases). V dropped 5 bases and J dropped 3 bases, with 10 bases sitting between them. This CDR3 has 13 residues. Looked up from germline, CDR1 is SGHTA and CDR2 is FQGNSA. CDR3 sequence: CASSNRTDTEAFF. For the CDR3, the DNA is TGTGCCAGCAGCAACCGGACAGACACTGAAGCTTTCTTT.

The chain couples TRBV5-1 to TRBJ1-1; D is perhaps TRBD1 (5 bases). Looked up from germline, CDR1 is SGHRS and CDR2 is YFSETQ. This CDR3 has 14 amino acids. V was shortened by 0 bases and J by 1 base, with 7 bases between the two germline ends. The CDR3 loop reads CASSLGRGNTEAFF. DNA of the CDR3: TGCGCCAGCAGCTTGGGGAGGGGGAACACTGAAGCTTTCTTT.

The chain recombines TRBV15 with TRBJ2-5; 9 bases align to TRBD2. The end of the DNA fits TRBJ2-7 better, so the J call may be wrong. Germline CDR1 and CDR2: LNHNV and YYDKDF (reference sequence). The CDR3 extends over 16 amino acids. This CDR3 reads CATSRHGASGDNEQYF. Here the CDR3 DNA reads TGTGCCACCAGCCGTCATGGGGCTAGCGGGGACAACGAGCAGTACTTC.

This clone was counted only a few times. This chain connects TRBV5-4 to TRBJ2-1; D call uncertain. The V gene's germline CDR1 is SGHNT and CDR2 YYREEE (reference sequence). V lost 0 bases and J lost 7, with 5 bases in between. The CDR3 has 12 residues. CDR3 amino acids: CASSLDVNEQFF. CDR3 in DNA: TGTGCCAGCAGCTTGGATGTAAATGAGCAGTTCTTC.

The chain recombines TRBV19 with TRBJ1-1, with a possible D match to TRBD1 (5 bases). CDR1 is LNHDA and CDR2 is SQIVND in the germline V gene (reference sequence). The CDR3 is 15 amino acids. V lost 7 bases to trimming and J lost 2 bases, with 17 bases between them. CDR3: CASIQGVDPNTEAFF. The CDR3 region has the DNA TGTGCCAGTATACAAGGGGTCGACCCCAACACTGAAGCTTTCTTT. Full variable domain (rest looked up from reference TRBV19 and TRBJ1-1): DGGITQSPKYLFRKEGQNVTLSCEQNLNHDAMYWYRQDPGQGLRLIYYSQIVNDFQKGDIAEGYSVSREKKESFPLTVTSAQKNPTAFYLCASIQGVDPNTEAFFGQGTRLTVV.

The rearrangement uses TRBV27 and TRBJ2-3; D call uncertain. Germline V gene sequence: CDR1 MNHEY, CDR2 SMNVEV (reference sequence). With 2 bases removed from V and 2 bases from J, the gap between germline ends came to 14 bases. CDR3 size: 16 residues. CDR3 sequence reads: CASSLGPRHSTDTQYF. The CDR3 bases are TGTGCCAGCAGTTTAGGTCCCAGACACTCCACAGATACGCAGTATTTT.

V and J are TRBV9 and TRBJ2-3; 13 bases align to TRBD2. Germline assignment: CDR1 SGDLS and CDR2 YYNGEE. The CDR3 loop spans 17 amino acids. The trim removed 6 bases at V and 1 base at J, leaving 8 bases unmatched. The CDR3 sequence is CASTPTSGRGGTDTQYF. The DNA for the CDR3 is TGTGCCAGCACCCCCACTAGCGGGAGGGGGGGCACAGATACGCAGTATTTT.

The CDR3 sequence: CASSEGGLNTEAFF. CDR3 bases: TGTGCCAGCAGTGAAGGGGGCCTGAACACTGAAGCTTTCTTT. This chain connects TRBV6-1 to TRBJ1-1; D is possibly TRBD1 (5 bases). The CDR3 extends over 14 amino acids. In germline, CDR1 is MNHNS, CDR2 SASEGT. The V end was cut by 1 base, the J end by 0 bases, with 6 bases between.

This clone was recorded a few times. The V gene is TRBV6-1, the J gene TRBJ1-5, with 9 nucleotides matching TRBD1. Germline loops: CDR1 MNHNS, CDR2 SASEGT. This CDR3 contains 17 residues. The V and J ends lost 4 bases and 3 bases, in that order; junction bases with no gene match: 10. The CDR3 coding sequence is TGTGCCAGCAGTGCTGGACAGGGGAGCGACGCCAATCAGCCCCAGCATTTT. This gives the protein CASSAGQGSDANQPQHF.

This sequence joins TRBV15 and TRBJ1-3, with D maybe TRBD1 (6 bases). V was trimmed by 0 bases and J by 2 bases, leaving 8 bases between them. Germline V lookup: CDR1 LNHNV, CDR2 YYDKDF (reference sequence). The CDR3 length is 15 residues. The chain's CDR3 is CATSREGGAGNTIYF. The CDR3 DNA reads as TGTGCCACCAGCAGAGAAGGGGGTGCTGGAAACACCATATATTTT.